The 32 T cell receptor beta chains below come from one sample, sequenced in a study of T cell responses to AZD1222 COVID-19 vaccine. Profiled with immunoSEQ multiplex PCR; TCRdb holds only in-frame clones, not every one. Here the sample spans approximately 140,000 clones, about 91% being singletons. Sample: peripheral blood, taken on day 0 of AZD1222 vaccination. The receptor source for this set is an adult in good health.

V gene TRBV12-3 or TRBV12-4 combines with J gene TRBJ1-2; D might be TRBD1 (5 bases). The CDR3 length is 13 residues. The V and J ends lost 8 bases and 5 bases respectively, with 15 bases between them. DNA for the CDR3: TGTGCCAGCTCCCCACGGGGCAGATATGGCTACACCTTC. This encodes CASSPRGRYGYTF.

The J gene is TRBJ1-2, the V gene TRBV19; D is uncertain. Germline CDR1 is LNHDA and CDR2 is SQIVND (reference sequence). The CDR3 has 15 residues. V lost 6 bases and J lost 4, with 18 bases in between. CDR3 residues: CASRSVGGRIYGYTF. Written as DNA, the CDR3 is TGTGCCAGTAGGTCAGTCGGCGGGAGGATCTATGGCTACACCTTC.

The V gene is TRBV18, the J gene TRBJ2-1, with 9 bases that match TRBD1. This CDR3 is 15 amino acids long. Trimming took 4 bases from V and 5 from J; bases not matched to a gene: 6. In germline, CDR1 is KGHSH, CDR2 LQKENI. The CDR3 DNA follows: TGTGCCAGCTCACTCGGACAGGGGCGCAACAATGAGCAGTTCTTC. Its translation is CASSLGQGRNNEQFF.

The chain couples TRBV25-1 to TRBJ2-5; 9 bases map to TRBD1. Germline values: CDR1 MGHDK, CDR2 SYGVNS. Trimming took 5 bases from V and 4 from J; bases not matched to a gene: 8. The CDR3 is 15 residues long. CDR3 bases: TGTGCCAGCAGTCACAGGGGGCTTGGAGGAGAGACCCAGTACTTC. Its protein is CASSHRGLGGETQYF.

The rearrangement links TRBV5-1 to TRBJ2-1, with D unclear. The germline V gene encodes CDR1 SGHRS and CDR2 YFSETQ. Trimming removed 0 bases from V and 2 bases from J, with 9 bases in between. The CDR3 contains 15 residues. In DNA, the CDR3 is TGCGCCAGCAGCTTGGTTGCAGGTACCTACAATGAGCAGTTCTTC. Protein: CASSLVAGTYNEQFF.

This CDR3 is CASSYAGTTYGYTF. DNA for the CDR3: TGTGCCAGCAGTTATGCAGGGACAACCTATGGCTACACCTTC. V gene TRBV6-5 combines with J gene TRBJ1-2; the D gene is possibly TRBD1 (6 bases). This CDR3 comprises 14 residues. V lost 3 bases, J lost 4 bases, and 12 bases lay in between. Per germline, CDR1 MNHEY and CDR2 SVGAGI.

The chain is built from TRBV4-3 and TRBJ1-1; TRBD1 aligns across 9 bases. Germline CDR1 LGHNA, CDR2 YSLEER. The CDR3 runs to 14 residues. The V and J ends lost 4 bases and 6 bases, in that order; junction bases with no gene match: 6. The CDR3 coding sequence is TGCGCCAGCAGCCGTGGACAGGGGTTCCCTGAAGCTTTCTTT. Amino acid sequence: CASSRGQGFPEAFF.

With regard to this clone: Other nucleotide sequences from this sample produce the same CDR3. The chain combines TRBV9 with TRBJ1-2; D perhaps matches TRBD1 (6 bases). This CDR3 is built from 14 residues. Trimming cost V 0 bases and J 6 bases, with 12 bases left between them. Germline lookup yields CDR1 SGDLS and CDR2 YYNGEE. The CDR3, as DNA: TGTGCCAGCAGCGTAGGAAGGAGGGGGGATGGCTACACCTTC. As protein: CASSVGRRGDGYTF.

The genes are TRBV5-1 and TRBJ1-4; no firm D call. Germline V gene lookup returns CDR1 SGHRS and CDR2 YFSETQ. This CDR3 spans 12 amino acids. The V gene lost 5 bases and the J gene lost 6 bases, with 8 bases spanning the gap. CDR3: CASRFFDEKLFF. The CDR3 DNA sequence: TGCGCCAGCAGGTTCTTCGATGAAAAACTGTTTTTT.

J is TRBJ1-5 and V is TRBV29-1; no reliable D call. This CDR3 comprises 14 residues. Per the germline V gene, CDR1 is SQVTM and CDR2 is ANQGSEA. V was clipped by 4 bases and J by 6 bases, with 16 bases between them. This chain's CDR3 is CSVAPSRGSQPQHF. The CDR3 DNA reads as TGCAGCGTTGCCCCATCCCGCGGGTCTCAGCCCCAGCATTTT. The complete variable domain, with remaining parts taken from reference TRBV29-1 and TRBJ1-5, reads SAVISQKPSRDICQRGTSLTIQCQVDSQVTMMFWYRQQPGQSLTLIATANQGSEATYESGFVIDKFPISRPNLTFSTLTVSNMSPEDSSIYLCSVAPSRGSQPQHFGDGTRLSIL.

In DNA form, the CDR3 reads TGCGCCAGCAGCCCAGGGGTACCGGACTATGGCTACACCTTC. Translated, it gives CASSPGVPDYGYTF. This sequence joins TRBV5-1 and TRBJ1-2; D may be TRBD1 (6 bases). From germline, CDR1 is SGHRS and CDR2 YFSETQ. The CDR3 consists of 14 residues. The germline V and J ends were trimmed by 4 bases and 3 bases, with 13 bases remaining between them.

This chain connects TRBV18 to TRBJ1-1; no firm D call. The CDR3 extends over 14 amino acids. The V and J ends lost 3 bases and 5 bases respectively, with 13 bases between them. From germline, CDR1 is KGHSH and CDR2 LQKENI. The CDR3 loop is CASSPPYERTEAFF. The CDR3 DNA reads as TGTGCCAGCTCACCCCCCTACGAACGGACTGAAGCTTTCTTT. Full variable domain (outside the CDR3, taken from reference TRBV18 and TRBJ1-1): NAGVMQNPRHLVRRRGQEARLRCSPMKGHSHVYWYRQLPEEGLKFMVYLQKENIIDESGMPKERFSAEFPKEGPSILRIQQVVRGDSAAYFCASSPPYERTEAFFGQGTRLTVV.

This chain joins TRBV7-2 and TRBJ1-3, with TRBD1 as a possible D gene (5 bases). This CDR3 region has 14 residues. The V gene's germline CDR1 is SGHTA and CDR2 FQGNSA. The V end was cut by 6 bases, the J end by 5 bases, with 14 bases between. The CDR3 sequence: CASRPGTDRNTIYF. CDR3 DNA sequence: TGTGCCAGCAGGCCCGGGACTGATAGAAACACCATATATTTT.

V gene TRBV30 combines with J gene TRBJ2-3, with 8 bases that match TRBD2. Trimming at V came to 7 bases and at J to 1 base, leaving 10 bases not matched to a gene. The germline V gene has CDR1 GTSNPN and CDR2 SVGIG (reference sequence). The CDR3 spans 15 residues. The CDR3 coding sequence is TGTGCCTACGCCCGAGCGGGGGCGGGCACAGATACGCAGTATTTT. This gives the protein CAYARAGAGTDTQYF.

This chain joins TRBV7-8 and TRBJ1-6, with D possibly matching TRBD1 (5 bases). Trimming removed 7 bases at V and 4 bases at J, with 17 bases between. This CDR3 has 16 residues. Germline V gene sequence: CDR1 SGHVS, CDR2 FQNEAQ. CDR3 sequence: CASTVGAPWYNSPLHF. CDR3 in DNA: TGTGCCAGCACGGTCGGGGCCCCTTGGTATAATTCACCCCTCCACTTT.

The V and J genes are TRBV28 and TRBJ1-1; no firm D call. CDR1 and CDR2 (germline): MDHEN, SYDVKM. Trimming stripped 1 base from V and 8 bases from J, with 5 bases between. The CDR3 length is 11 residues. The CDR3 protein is CASSLFVEAFF. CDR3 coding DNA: TGTGCCAGCAGTTTATTTGTCGAAGCTTTCTTT.

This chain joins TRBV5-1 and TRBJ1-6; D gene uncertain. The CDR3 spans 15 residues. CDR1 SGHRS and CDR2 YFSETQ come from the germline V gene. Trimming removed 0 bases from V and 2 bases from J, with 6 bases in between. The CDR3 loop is CASSLEQTYNSPLHF. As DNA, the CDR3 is TGCGCCAGCAGCTTGGAGCAAACCTATAATTCACCCCTCCACTTT.

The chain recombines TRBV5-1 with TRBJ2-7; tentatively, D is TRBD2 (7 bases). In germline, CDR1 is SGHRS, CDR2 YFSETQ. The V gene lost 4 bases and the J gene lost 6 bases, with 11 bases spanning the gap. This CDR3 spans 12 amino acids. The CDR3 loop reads CASSVGGGEQYF. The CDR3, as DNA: TGCGCCAGCAGCGTGGGAGGGGGCGAGCAGTACTTC. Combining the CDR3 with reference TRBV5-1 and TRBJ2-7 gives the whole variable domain KAGVTQTPRYLIKTRGQQVTLSCSPISGHRSVSWYQQTPGQGLQFLFEYFSETQRNKGNFPGRFSGRQFSNSRSEMNVSTLELGDSALYLCASSVGGGEQYFGPGTRLTVT.

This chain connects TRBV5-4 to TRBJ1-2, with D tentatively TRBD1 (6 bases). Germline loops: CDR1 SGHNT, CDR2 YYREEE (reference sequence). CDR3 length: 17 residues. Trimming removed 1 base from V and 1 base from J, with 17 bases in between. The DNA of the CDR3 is TGTGCCAGCAGCTTGTGGGGGGCGCTAATGGGTAACTATGGCTACACCTTC. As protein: CASSLWGALMGNYGYTF. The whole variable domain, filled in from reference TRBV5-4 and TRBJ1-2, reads ETGVTQSPTHLIKTRGQQVTLRCSSQSGHNTVSWYQQALGQGPQFIFQYYREEENGRGNFPPRFSGLQFPNYSSELNVNALELDDSALYLCASSLWGALMGNYGYTFGSGTRLTVV.

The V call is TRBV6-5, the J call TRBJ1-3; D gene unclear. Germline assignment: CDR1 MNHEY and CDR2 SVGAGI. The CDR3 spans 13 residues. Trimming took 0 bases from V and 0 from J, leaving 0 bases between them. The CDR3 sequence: CASSYSSGNTIYF. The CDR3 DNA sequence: TGTGCCAGCAGTTACTCCTCTGGAAACACCATATATTTT.

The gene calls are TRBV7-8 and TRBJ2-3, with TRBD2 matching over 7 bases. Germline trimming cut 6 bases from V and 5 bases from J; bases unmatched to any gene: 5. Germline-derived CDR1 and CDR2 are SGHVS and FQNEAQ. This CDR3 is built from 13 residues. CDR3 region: CASRRTGGDTQYF. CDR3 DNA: TGTGCCAGCAGGCGGACGGGGGGAGATACGCAGTATTTT.

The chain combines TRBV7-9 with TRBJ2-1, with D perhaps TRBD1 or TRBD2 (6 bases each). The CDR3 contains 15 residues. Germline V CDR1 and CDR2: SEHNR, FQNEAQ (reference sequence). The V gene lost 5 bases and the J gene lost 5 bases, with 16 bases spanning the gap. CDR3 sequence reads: CASSRGDTNNNEQFF. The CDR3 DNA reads TGTGCCAGCAGCCGCGGGGACACTAACAACAATGAGCAGTTCTTC. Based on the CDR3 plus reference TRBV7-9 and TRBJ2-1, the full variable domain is DTGVSQNPRHKITKRGQNVTFRCDPISEHNRLYWYRQTLGQGPEFLTYFQNEAQLEKSRLLSDRFSAERPKGSFSTLEIQRTEQGDSAMYLCASSRGDTNNNEQFFGPGTRLTVL.

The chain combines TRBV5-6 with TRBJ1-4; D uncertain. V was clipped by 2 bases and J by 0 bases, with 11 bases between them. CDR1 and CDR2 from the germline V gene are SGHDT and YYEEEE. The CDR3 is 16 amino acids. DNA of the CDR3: TGTGCCAGCAGCTTCCTGGGTGCGGCAACTAATGAAAAACTGTTTTTT. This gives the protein CASSFLGAATNEKLFF.

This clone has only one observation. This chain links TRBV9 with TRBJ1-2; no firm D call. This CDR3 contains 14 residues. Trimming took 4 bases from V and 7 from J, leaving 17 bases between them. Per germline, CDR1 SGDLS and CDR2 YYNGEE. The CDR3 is CASSPRSLSGGYTF. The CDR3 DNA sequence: TGTGCCAGCAGCCCCAGGAGCCTATCGGGTGGCTACACCTTC. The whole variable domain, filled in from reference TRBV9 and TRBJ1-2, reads DSGVTQTPKHLITATGQRVTLRCSPRSGDLSVYWYQQSLDQGLQFLIQYYNGEERAKGNILERFSAQQFPDLHSELNLSSLELGDSALYFCASSPRSLSGGYTFGSGTRLTVV.

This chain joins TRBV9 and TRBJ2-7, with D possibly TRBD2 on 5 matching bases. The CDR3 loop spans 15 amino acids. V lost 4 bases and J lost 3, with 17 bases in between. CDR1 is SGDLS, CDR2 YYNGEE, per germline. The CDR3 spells CASSQGDSAGYEQYF. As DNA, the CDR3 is TGTGCCAGCAGCCAAGGAGATTCCGCGGGCTACGAGCAGTACTTC.

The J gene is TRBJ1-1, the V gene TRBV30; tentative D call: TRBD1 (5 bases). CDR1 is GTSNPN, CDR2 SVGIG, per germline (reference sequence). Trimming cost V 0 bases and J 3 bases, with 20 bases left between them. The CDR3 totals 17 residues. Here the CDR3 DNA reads TGTGCCTGGAGTGTACTAAGGGCTTTTCCAGGGTACACTGAAGCTTTCTTT. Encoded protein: CAWSVLRAFPGYTEAFF.

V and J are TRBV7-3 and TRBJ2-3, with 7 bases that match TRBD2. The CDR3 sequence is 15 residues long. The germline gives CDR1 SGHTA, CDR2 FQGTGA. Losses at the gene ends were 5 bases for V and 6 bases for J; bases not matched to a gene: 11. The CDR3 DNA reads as TGTGCCAGCAGCCCTAGCGGAGCTGGCGGGGATACGCAGTATTTT. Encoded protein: CASSPSGAGGDTQYF.

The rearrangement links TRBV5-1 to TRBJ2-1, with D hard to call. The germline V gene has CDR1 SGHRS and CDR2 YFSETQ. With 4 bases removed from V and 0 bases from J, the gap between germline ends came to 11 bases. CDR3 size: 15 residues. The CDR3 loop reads CASSPGVSSYNEQFF. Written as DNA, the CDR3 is TGCGCCAGCAGCCCCGGCGTTAGCTCCTACAATGAGCAGTTCTTC.

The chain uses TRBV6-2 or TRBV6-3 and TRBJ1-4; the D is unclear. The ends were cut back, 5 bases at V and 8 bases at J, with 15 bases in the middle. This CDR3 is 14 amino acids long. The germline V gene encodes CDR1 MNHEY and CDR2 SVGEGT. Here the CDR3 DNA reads TGTGCCAGCAGTGACCCGGGTAGTGGGGAAAAACTGTTTTTT. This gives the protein CASSDPGSGEKLFF.

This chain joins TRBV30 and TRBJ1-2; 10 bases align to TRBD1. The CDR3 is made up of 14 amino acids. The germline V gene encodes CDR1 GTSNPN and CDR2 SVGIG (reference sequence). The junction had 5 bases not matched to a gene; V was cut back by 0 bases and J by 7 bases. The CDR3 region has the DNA TGTGCCTGGAGTGTAGGGACAGGGGAAACTGGCTACACCTTC. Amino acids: CAWSVGTGETGYTF.

The CDR3 is CATSGGSGTGEGNEQFF. CDR3 in DNA: TGTGCCACCAGTGGGGGCTCCGGGACAGGGGAAGGCAATGAGCAGTTCTTC. The chain couples TRBV24-1 to TRBJ2-1; 10 nucleotides line up with TRBD1. This CDR3 is built from 17 residues. The V and J ends lost 5 bases and 6 bases, in that order; junction bases with no gene match: 12. Germline V gene sequence: CDR1 KGHDR, CDR2 SFDVKD.

CDR3 in amino acids: CASSPGLAPGELFF. CDR3 nucleotides: TGTGCCAGCTCACCGGGACTAGCACCCGGGGAGCTGTTTTTT. The gene calls are TRBV18 and TRBJ2-2, with 9 bases identical to TRBD2. The CDR3 covers 14 residues. Germline CDR1 is KGHSH and CDR2 is LQKENI. The junction had 2 bases not matched to a gene; V was cut back by 3 bases and J by 6 bases.